The 7 T cell receptor beta chains below were found in one sample sequenced in a study of PD-L1 blockade in urothelial cancer. The repertoire was sequenced with immunoSEQ multiplex PCR; TCRdb's copy has only in-frame clones and lacks some. The table lists some 66,000 clones, around 87% of them singletons. Time point: pretreatment peripheral blood. Sequences were derived from PBMCs, sampled around atezolizumab (anti-PD-L1) treatment. Receptors were obtained from a man aged 60 to 69 with urothelial cancer.

Only one count was recorded for this clone. Other DNA sequences in the same sample also yield this CDR3. The V gene is TRBV6-1, the J gene TRBJ1-1; D unresolved. Germline lookup yields CDR1 MNHNS and CDR2 SASEGT. The CDR3 consists of 12 residues. The germline V and J ends were trimmed by 6 bases and 5 bases, with 10 bases remaining between them. CDR3 bases: TGTGCCAGCAGCCGAGAGTCAACTGAAGCTTTCTTT. It yields the protein CASSRESTEAFF.

This chain connects TRBV5-1 to TRBJ1-5; the match to TRBD1 covers 9 bases. With V trimmed by 3 bases and J by 6 bases, 7 bases remained unmatched. The germline gives CDR1 SGHRS, CDR2 YFSETQ. This CDR3 comprises 15 residues. The CDR3 nucleotides read TGCGCCAGCAGCTGGGGACAGGGACTCGGTCAGCCCCAGCATTTT. This encodes CASSWGQGLGQPQHF. Combining the CDR3 with reference TRBV5-1 and TRBJ1-5 gives the whole variable domain KAGVTQTPRYLIKTRGQQVTLSCSPISGHRSVSWYQQTPGQGLQFLFEYFSETQRNKGNFPGRFSGRQFSNSRSEMNVSTLELGDSALYLCASSWGQGLGQPQHFGDGTRLSIL.

The chain is built from TRBV7-9 and TRBJ2-2; the match to TRBD2 covers 11 bases. The ends lost 3 bases at V and 0 bases at J; junction bases unmatched: 6. The CDR3 spans 18 residues. The germline CDR1 and CDR2 sequences are SEHNR and FQNEAQ (reference sequence). This CDR3 is CASSFRLAGRSNTGELFF. The CDR3 region has the DNA TGTGCCAGCAGCTTCAGACTAGCGGGGAGATCGAACACCGGGGAGCTGTTTTTT.

This rearrangement joins TRBV12-5 to TRBJ2-1, with D possibly matching TRBD1 (6 bases). The CDR3 contains 13 residues. Per germline, CDR1 LGHNT and CDR2 FRNRAP. Trimming removed 5 bases at V and 9 bases at J, with 14 bases between. The CDR3 spells CASGTGNLGEQFF. CDR3 coding DNA: TGTGCTAGTGGTACAGGGAATTTAGGTGAGCAGTTCTTC.

The CDR3, as DNA: TGTGCCAGCAGTCGTACAGGGTTTAATCAGCCCCAGCATTTT. It codes for CASSRTGFNQPQHF. The V call is TRBV28, the J call TRBJ1-5; the D gene is possibly TRBD1 (6 bases). Germline CDR1 is MDHEN and CDR2 is SYDVKM. The germline V and J ends were trimmed by 5 bases and 4 bases, with 12 bases remaining between them. The CDR3 is made up of 14 amino acids.

The count of this clone is one. The V gene is TRBV5-1, the J gene TRBJ2-3; the D is unclear. V was trimmed by 1 base and J by 0 bases, leaving 12 bases between them. Looked up from germline, CDR1 is SGHRS and CDR2 is YFSETQ. The CDR3 runs to 16 residues. The chain's CDR3 is CASSLNRRSSTDTQYF. In nucleotides, the CDR3 is TGCGCCAGCAGCTTGAATCGCAGGTCTAGCACAGATACGCAGTATTTT.

The J gene is TRBJ1-3, the V gene TRBV7-9; TRBD1 matches at 9 bases. The CDR3 consists of 16 residues. Germline V gene data show CDR1 as SEHNR and CDR2 as FQNEAQ (reference sequence). V lost 5 bases, J lost 2 bases, and 7 bases stayed unmatched. The chain's CDR3 is CASSPTTGGTGNTIYF. CDR3 bases: TGTGCCAGCAGCCCGACGACAGGGGGTACTGGAAACACCATATATTTT.